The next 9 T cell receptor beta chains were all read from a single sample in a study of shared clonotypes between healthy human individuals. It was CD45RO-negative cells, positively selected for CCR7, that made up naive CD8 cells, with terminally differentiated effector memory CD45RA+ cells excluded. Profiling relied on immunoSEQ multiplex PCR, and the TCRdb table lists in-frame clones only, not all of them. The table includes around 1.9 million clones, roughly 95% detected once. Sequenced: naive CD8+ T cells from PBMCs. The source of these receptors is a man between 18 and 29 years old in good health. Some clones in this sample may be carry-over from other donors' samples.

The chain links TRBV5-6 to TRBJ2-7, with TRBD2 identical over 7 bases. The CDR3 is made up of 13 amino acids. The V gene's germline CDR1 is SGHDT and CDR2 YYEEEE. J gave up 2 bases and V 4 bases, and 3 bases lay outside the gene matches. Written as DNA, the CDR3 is TGTGCCAGCAGCGATGCGGGGGCCTACGAGCAGTACTTC. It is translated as CASSDAGAYEQYF.

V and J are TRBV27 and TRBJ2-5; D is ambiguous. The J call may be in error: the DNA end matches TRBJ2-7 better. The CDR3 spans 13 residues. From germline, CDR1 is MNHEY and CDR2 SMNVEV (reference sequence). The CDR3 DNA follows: TGTGCCAGCAGTTTAGCGGAGTCCTACGAGCAGTACTTC. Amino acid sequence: CASSLAESYEQYF.

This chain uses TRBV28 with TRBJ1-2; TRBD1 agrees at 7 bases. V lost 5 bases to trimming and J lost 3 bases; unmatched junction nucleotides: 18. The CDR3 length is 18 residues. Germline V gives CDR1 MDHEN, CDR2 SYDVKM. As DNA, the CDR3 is TGTGCCAGCAGTACCCCTTACTCAGACAGGGTAGTGTACTATGGCTACACCTTC. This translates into CASSTPYSDRVVYYGYTF.

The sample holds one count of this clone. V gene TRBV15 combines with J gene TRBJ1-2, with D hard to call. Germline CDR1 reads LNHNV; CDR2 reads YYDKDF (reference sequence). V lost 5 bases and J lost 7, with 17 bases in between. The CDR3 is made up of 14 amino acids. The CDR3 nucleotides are TGTGCCACCAGCGAGGAGGGCGCGTGGGGTGGCTACACCTTC. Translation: CATSEEGAWGGYTF.

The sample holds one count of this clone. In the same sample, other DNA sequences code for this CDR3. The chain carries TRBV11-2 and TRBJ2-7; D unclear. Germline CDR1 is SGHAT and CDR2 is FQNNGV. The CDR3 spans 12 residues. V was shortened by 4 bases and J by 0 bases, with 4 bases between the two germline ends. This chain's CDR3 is CASSSTSYEQYF. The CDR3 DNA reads TGTGCCAGCAGCTCAACCTCCTACGAGCAGTACTTC.

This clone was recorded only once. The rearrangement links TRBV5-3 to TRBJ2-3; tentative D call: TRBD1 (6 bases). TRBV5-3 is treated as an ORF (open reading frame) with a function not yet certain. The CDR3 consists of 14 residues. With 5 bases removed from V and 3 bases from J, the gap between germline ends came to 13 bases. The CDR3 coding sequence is TGTGCCAGAAGAGCCGGGACACCTACAGATACGCAGTATTTT. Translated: CARRAGTPTDTQYF.

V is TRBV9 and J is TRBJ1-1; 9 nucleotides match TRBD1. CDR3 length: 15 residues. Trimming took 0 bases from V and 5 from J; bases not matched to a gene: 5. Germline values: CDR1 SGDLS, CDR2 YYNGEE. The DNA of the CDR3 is TGTGCCAGCAGCGTAGCAAGGACAGGGGATACTGAAGCTTTCTTT. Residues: CASSVARTGDTEAFF. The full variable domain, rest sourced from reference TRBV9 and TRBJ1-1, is DSGVTQTPKHLITATGQRVTLRCSPRSGDLSVYWYQQSLDQGLQFLIQYYNGEERAKGNILERFSAQQFPDLHSELNLSSLELGDSALYFCASSVARTGDTEAFFGQGTRLTVV.

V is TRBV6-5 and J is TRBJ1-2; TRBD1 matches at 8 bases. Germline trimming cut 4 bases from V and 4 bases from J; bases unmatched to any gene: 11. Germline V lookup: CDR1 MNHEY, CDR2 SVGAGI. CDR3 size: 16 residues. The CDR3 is CASSSPGTGALYGYTF. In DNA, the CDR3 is TGTGCCAGCAGTTCACCCGGGACAGGAGCGCTCTATGGCTACACCTTC.

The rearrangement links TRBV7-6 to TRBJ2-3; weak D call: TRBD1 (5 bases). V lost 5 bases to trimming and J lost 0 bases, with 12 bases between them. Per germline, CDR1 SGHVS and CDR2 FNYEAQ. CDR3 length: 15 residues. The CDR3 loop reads CASSTRQPSTDTQYF. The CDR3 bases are TGTGCCAGCAGCACGCGACAGCCTAGCACAGATACGCAGTATTTT. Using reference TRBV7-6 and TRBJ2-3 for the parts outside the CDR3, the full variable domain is GAGVSQSPRYKVTKRGQDVALRCDPISGHVSLYWYRQALGQGPEFLTYFNYEAQQDKSGLPNDRFSAERPEGSISTLTIQRTEQRDSAMYRCASSTRQPSTDTQYFGPGTRLTVL.